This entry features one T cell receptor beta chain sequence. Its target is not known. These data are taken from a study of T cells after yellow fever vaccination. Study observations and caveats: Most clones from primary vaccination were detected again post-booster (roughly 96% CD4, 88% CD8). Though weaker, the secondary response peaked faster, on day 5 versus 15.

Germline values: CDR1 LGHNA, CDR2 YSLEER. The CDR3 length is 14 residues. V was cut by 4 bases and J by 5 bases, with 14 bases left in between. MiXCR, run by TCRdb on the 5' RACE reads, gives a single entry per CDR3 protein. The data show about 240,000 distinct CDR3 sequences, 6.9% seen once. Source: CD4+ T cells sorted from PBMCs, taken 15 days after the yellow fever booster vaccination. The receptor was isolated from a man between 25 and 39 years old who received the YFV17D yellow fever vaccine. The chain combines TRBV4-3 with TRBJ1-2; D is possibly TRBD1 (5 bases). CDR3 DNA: TGCGCCAGCAGCCGGGGGGTCGGGGGTTATGGCTACACCTTC. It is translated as CASSRGVGGYGYTF.